The 17 T cell receptor beta chains presented below share a single source sample, sequenced in a study of siplizumab effects on memory and regulatory T cells. Data came from immunoSEQ multiplex PCR; TCRdb stores just in-frame clones and leaves some out. The sample includes some 100,000 clones, about 93% of them seen just once. Material: non-Treg CD4+ T cells sorted from blood. The receptor set was obtained from a human donor in good health.

The chain couples TRBV2 to TRBJ1-4, with 8 bases fitting TRBD1. This CDR3 is 14 amino acids long. The germline V gene encodes CDR1 SNHLY and CDR2 FYNNEI. The V gene end was trimmed by 7 bases and the J gene end by 7 bases; junction bases not matched to a gene: 8. The CDR3 protein is CASKFQGAGEKLFF. Here the CDR3 DNA reads TGTGCCAGCAAGTTCCAGGGGGCTGGTGAAAAACTGTTTTTT.

The chain joins TRBV5-6 to TRBJ2-2; 8 bases line up with TRBD1. The germline CDR1 and CDR2 sequences are SGHDT and YYEEEE. The CDR3 is 17 amino acids. V dropped 3 bases and J dropped 0; count of bases not matched to a gene: 7. The CDR3 DNA follows: TGTGCCAGCAGCTCGCTAACACAGGGGGCGAACACCGGGGAGCTGTTTTTT. Amino acid sequence: CASSSLTQGANTGELFF.

The rearrangement joins TRBV5-1 to TRBJ1-2, with unresolved D. The CDR3 runs 13 residues. CDR1 and CDR2 from the germline V gene are SGHRS and YFSETQ. Trimming removed 4 bases from V and 8 bases from J, with 15 bases in between. The CDR3: CASSTWTMRGYTF. The CDR3, as DNA: TGCGCCAGCAGCACTTGGACCATGAGGGGCTACACCTTC.

For this clone: The sample carries other DNA sequences with the same CDR3. J is TRBJ2-7 and V is TRBV6-1; 10 nucleotides align to TRBD2. CDR3 length: 13 amino acids. CDR1 is MNHNS, CDR2 SASEGT, per germline. The ends lost 4 bases at V and 3 bases at J; junction bases unmatched: 0. This CDR3 reads CASSASGSYEQYF. The DNA for the CDR3 is TGTGCCAGCAGTGCTAGCGGGAGCTACGAGCAGTACTTC.

The rearrangement joins TRBV5-1 to TRBJ2-1; no clear D gene. CDR1 SGHRS and CDR2 YFSETQ come from the germline V gene. The CDR3 runs to 14 residues. Between the trimmed V and J ends, which lost 1 base and 4 bases, there was a span of 9 bases. The CDR3 sequence is CASSLLQKYNEQFF. CDR3 bases: TGCGCCAGCAGCTTGCTACAGAAATACAATGAGCAGTTCTTC.

V and J are TRBV6-5 and TRBJ2-7; D gene uncertain. The CDR3 consists of 14 residues. Germline V gene sequence: CDR1 MNHEY, CDR2 SVGAGI. Trimming took off 3 bases at V and 1 base at J, with 10 bases between the two ends. The chain's CDR3 is CASSYRTPSYEQYF. For the CDR3, the DNA is TGTGCCAGCAGTTATCGGACGCCTTCCTACGAGCAGTACTTC.

This sequence joins TRBV6-6 and TRBJ1-1; D gene unclear. The ends were cut back, 7 bases at V and 2 bases at J, with 11 bases in the middle. Germline-derived CDR1 and CDR2 are MNHNY and SVGAGI (reference sequence). This CDR3 is built from 13 residues. The CDR3 region is CASTRGGNTEAFF. The CDR3 region has the DNA TGTGCCAGCACCCGGGGTGGAAACACTGAAGCTTTCTTT.

The gene calls are TRBV6-4 and TRBJ2-3; D is unresolved. Trimming removed 0 bases at V and 2 bases at J, with 9 bases between. Germline-derived CDR1 and CDR2 are MRHNA and SNTAGT. CDR3 size: 15 residues. CDR3: CASSDSGTATDTQYF. CDR3 nucleotides: TGTGCCAGCAGTGACTCCGGAACAGCCACAGATACGCAGTATTTT.

The genes are TRBV28 and TRBJ2-7; a possible D gene is TRBD2 (5 bases). The CDR3 is 17 amino acids. Between the trimmed V and J ends, which lost 6 bases and 0 bases, there was a span of 21 bases. Looked up from germline, CDR1 is MDHEN and CDR2 is SYDVKM. This CDR3 reads CASSKTNRDGNSYEQYF. CDR3 nucleotides: TGTGCCAGCAGCAAGACGAACCGCGACGGGAACTCCTACGAGCAGTACTTC.

The chain links TRBV5-1 to TRBJ2-6; a possible D gene is TRBD1 (5 bases). Looked up from germline, CDR1 is SGHRS and CDR2 is YFSETQ. The CDR3 loop spans 16 amino acids. V was shortened by 6 bases and J by 2 bases, with 15 bases between the two germline ends. In DNA, the CDR3 is TGCGCCAGCACCCACACCAGGGCTACTGGGGCCAACGTCCTGACTTTC. It is translated as CASTHTRATGANVLTF.

The chain couples TRBV11-3 to TRBJ2-7, with 7 nucleotides matching TRBD1. CDR3 length equals 13 residues. Germline CDR1 is SGHNT and CDR2 is YENEEA. Trimming took 5 bases from V and 5 from J; bases not matched to a gene: 6. CDR3 sequence (DNA): TGTGCCAGCAGCCCCGGGACAGCCCACGAGCAGTACTTC. This sequence encodes CASSPGTAHEQYF.

The rearrangement joins TRBV7-8 to TRBJ2-5; 13 bases fit TRBD2. Germline V gene data show CDR1 as SGHVS and CDR2 as FQNEAQ. The V gene end was trimmed by 4 bases and the J gene end by 0 bases; junction bases not matched to a gene: 5. The length of the CDR3 is 17 residues. In DNA, the CDR3 is TGTGCCAGCAGCTCCCAGACTAGCGGGAGGAACCAAGAGACCCAGTACTTC. Amino acids: CASSSQTSGRNQETQYF.

The chain couples TRBV15 to TRBJ2-3, with D possibly TRBD1 on 8 matching bases. With 3 bases removed from V and 4 bases from J, the gap between germline ends came to 14 bases. Germline V gene data show CDR1 as LNHNV and CDR2 as YYDKDF (reference sequence). The CDR3 has 15 amino acids. The CDR3 nucleotides read TGTGCCACCAGCAGTCGACAGGGGAGGGCAGATACGCAGTATTTT. Amino acid sequence: CATSSRQGRADTQYF.

This chain joins TRBV7-2 and TRBJ2-2; possibly TRBD1 or TRBD2 for D (5 bases each). This CDR3 is built from 15 residues. Trimming left V 5 bases short and J 7 bases short, with 17 bases between. The germline V gene encodes CDR1 SGHTA and CDR2 FQGNSA. CDR3 amino acids: CASSSTSGTGGELFF. The CDR3 nucleotides read TGTGCCAGCAGCAGCACCTCAGGGACGGGCGGGGAGCTGTTTTTT.

The genes are TRBV29-1 and TRBJ1-4, with D tentatively TRBD1 (5 bases). The CDR3 consists of 13 residues. Germline V lookup: CDR1 SQVTM, CDR2 ANQGSEA. Trimming removed 6 bases from V and 7 bases from J, with 15 bases in between. The CDR3 DNA sequence: TGCAGCGTCGAACGGGGGGACGGTGAAAAACTGTTTTTT. This translates into CSVERGDGEKLFF.

This chain uses TRBV9 with TRBJ2-1; TRBD2 aligns across 7 bases. The CDR3 extends over 17 amino acids. In germline, CDR1 is SGDLS, CDR2 YYNGEE. Trimming at V came to 0 bases and at J to 4 bases, leaving 10 bases not matched to a gene. CDR3 in DNA: TGTGCCAGCAGCGTAGAGCCTAGCGGAATTTCTTACAATGAGCAGTTCTTC. Translating gives CASSVEPSGISYNEQFF.

This rearrangement joins TRBV10-1 to TRBJ2-3, with TRBD2 matching 8 bases. Germline V gene sequence: CDR1 WNHNN, CDR2 SYGVQD (reference sequence). J was trimmed by 2 bases and V by 1 base; bases with no gene match: 11. The CDR3 extends over 18 amino acids. The CDR3 loop is CASSEFFSGGRVTDTQYF. DNA of the CDR3: TGCGCCAGCAGTGAGTTTTTTTCGGGAGGGCGCGTCACAGATACGCAGTATTTT.